The 5 T cell receptor beta chains in this list originate from one sample, sequenced in a study of blood T cell repertoires in COVID-19. Clones were sequenced by immunoSEQ multiplex PCR, and TCRdb holds only the in-frame ones, with some missing. The profile shows approximately 310,000 clones, 80% to 90% of them singletons. What was sequenced was PBMCs or T cells enriched from blood (not recorded which). These receptors were taken from a man aged 25 to 40 who had recovered from COVID-19.

J is TRBJ1-2 and V is TRBV25-1; D might be TRBD1 (5 bases). The V and J ends lost 6 bases and 3 bases respectively, with 26 bases between them. The germline V gene has CDR1 MGHDK and CDR2 SYGVNS. The CDR3 loop spans 18 amino acids. CDR3 region: CASRPGGWRASGHYGYTF. CDR3 DNA sequence: TGTGCCAGCAGGCCCGGGGGATGGAGGGCCAGCGGACACTATGGCTACACCTTC.

The rearrangement uses TRBV24-1 and TRBJ2-5; D possibly corresponds to TRBD1 (6 bases). V lost 4 bases, J lost 4 bases, and 15 bases lay in between. The CDR3 length is 15 residues. CDR1 and CDR2 (germline): KGHDR, SFDVKD. This CDR3 reads CATSDPRTAGETQYF. The CDR3 bases are TGTGCCACCAGTGACCCCAGGACAGCAGGAGAGACCCAGTACTTC.

Written as DNA, the CDR3 is TGTGCCAGCAGCCGGCAGGGGGTAGGGACTGAAGCTTTCTTT. It is translated as CASSRQGVGTEAFF. The chain is built from TRBV7-6 and TRBJ1-1; 7 bases fit TRBD1. J gave up 5 bases and V 5 bases, and 8 bases lay outside the gene matches. Germline loops: CDR1 SGHVS, CDR2 FNYEAQ. CDR3 length: 14 residues.

This sequence joins TRBV30 and TRBJ1-4, with 7 bases matching TRBD1. With 5 bases clipped from V and 5 bases from J, the junction kept 8 bases outside the gene matches. Germline CDR1 GTSNPN, CDR2 SVGIG (reference sequence). The CDR3 consists of 14 residues. For the CDR3, the DNA is TGTGCCTGGCAGAACAGGGGAAAAAATGAAAAACTGTTTTTT. Protein product: CAWQNRGKNEKLFF.

This rearrangement joins TRBV11-3 to TRBJ2-1; D uncertain. V was trimmed by 1 base and J by 5 bases, leaving 9 bases between them. This CDR3 spans 14 amino acids. Germline CDR1 SGHNT, CDR2 YENEEA. The DNA of the CDR3 is TGTGCCAGCAGCTTAGTGGGCACTCACAATGAGCAGTTCTTC. Its translation is CASSLVGTHNEQFF.